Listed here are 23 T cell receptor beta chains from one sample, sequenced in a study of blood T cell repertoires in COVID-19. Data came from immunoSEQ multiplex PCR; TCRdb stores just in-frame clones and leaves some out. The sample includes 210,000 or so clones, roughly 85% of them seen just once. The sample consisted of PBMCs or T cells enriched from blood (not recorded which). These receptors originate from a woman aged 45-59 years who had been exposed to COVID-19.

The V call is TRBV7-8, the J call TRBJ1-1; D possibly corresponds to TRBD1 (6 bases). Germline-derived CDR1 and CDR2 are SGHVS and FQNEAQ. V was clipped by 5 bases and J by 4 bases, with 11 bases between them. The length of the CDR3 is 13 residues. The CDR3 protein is CASSQGFGTEAFF. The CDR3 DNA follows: TGTGCCAGCAGCCAGGGGTTCGGCACTGAAGCTTTCTTT.

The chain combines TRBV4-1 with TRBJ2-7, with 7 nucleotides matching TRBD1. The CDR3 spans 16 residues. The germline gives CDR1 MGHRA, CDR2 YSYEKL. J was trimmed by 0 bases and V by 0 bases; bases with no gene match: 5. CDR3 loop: CASSQEDRSISYEQYF. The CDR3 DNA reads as TGCGCCAGCAGCCAAGAGGACAGGTCCATCTCCTACGAGCAGTACTTC.

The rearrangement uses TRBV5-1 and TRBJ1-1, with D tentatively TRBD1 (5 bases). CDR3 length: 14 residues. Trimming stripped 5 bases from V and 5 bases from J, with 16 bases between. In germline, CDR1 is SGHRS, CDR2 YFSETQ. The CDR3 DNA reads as TGCGCCAGCAGTTTCGTCCAGGGAGGGACTGAAGCTTTCTTT. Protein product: CASSFVQGGTEAFF.

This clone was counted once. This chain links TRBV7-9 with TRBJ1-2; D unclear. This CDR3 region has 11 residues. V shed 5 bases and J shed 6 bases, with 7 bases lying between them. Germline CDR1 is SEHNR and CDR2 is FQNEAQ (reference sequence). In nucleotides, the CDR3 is TGTGCCAGCAGCAACAGAGATGGCTACACCTTC. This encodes CASSNRDGYTF.

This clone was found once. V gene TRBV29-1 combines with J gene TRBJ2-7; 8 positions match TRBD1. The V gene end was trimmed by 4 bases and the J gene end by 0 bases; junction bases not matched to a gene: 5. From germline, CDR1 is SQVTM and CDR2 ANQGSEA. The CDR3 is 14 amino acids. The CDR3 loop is CSVARQGPSYEQYF. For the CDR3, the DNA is TGCAGCGTTGCTCGACAGGGGCCCTCCTACGAGCAGTACTTC.

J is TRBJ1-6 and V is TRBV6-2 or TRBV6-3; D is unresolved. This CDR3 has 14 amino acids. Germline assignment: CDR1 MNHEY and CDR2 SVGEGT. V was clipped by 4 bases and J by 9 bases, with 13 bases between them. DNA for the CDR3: TGTGCCAGCAGTTGGGCGATTGCCGGTTCACCCCTCCACTTT. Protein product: CASSWAIAGSPLHF.

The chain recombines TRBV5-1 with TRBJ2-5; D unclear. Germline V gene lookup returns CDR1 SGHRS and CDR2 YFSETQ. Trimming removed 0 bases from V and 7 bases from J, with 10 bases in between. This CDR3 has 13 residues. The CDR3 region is CASSLESSGTQYF. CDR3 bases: TGCGCCAGCAGCTTGGAATCCTCGGGGACCCAGTACTTC.

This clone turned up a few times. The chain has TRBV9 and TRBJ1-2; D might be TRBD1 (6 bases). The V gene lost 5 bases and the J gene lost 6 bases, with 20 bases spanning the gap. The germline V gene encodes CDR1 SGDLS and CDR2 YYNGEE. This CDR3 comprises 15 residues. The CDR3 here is CASRDEKGGEDGYTF. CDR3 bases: TGTGCCAGCAGAGACGAGAAAGGGGGGGAGGATGGCTACACCTTC. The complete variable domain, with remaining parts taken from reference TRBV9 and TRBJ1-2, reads DSGVTQTPKHLITATGQRVTLRCSPRSGDLSVYWYQQSLDQGLQFLIQYYNGEERAKGNILERFSAQQFPDLHSELNLSSLELGDSALYFCASRDEKGGEDGYTFGSGTRLTVV.

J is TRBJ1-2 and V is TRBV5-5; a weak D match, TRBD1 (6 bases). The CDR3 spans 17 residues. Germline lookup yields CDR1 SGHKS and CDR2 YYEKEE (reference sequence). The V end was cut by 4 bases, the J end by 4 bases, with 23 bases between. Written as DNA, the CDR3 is TGTGCCAGCAGCCTGGCGGCGGGGGCCGGTCGGATCTATGGCTACACCTTC. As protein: CASSLAAGAGRIYGYTF.

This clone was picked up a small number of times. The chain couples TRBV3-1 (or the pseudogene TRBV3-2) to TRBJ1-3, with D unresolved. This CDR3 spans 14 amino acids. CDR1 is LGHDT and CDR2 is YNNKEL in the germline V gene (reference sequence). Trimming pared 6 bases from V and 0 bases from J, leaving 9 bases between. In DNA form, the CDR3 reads TGTGCCAGCAGTCCGGGAAACTCTGGAAACACCATATATTTT. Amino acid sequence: CASSPGNSGNTIYF.

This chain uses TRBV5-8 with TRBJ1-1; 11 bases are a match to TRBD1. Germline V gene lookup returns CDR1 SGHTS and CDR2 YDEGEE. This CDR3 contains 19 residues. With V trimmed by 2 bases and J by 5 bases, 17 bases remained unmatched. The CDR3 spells CASSLAPYRDRGIRTEAFF. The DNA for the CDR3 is TGTGCCAGCAGCTTAGCTCCATACCGGGACAGGGGGATCCGGACTGAAGCTTTCTTT.

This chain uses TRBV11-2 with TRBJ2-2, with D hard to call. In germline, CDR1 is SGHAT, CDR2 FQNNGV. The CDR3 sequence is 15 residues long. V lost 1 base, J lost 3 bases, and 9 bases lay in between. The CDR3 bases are TGTGCCAGCAGCTTAGGCTCTCGGGACACCGGGGAGCTGTTTTTT. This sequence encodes CASSLGSRDTGELFF.

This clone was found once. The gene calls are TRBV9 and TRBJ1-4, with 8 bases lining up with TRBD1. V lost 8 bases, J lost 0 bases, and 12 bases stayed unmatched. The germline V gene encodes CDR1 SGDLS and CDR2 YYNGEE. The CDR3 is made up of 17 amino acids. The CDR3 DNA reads TGTGCCAGACAGTCGAAGGACAGGGACACAACTAATGAAAAACTGTTTTTT. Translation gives CARQSKDRDTTNEKLFF.

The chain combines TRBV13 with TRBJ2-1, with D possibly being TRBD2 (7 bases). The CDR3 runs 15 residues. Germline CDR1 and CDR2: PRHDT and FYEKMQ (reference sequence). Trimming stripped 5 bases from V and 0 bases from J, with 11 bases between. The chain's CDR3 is CASSRGASSYNEQFF. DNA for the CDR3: TGTGCCAGCAGCCGGGGGGCCAGCTCCTACAATGAGCAGTTCTTC.

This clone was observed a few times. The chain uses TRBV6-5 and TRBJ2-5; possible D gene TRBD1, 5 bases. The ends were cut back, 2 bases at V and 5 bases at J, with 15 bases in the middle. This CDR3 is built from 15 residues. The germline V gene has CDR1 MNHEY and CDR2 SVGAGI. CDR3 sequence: CASSYGFQGMETQYF. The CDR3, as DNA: TGTGCCAGCAGTTACGGGTTCCAGGGCATGGAGACCCAGTACTTC.

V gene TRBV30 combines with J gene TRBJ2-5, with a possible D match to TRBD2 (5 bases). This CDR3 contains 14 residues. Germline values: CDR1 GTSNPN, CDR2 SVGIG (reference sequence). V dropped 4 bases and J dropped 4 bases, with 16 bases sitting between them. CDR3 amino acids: CAWNVRGIVETQYF. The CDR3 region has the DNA TGTGCCTGGAATGTACGGGGAATTGTAGAGACCCAGTACTTC.

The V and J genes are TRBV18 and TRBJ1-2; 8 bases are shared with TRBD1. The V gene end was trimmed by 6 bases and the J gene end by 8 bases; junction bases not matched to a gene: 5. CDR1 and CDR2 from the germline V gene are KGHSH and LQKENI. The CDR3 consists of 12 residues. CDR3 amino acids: CASSAQGEGYTF. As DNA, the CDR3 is TGTGCCAGCTCCGCACAGGGGGAAGGCTACACCTTC. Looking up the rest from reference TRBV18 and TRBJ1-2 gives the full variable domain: NAGVMQNPRHLVRRRGQEARLRCSPMKGHSHVYWYRQLPEEGLKFMVYLQKENIIDESGMPKERFSAEFPKEGPSILRIQQVVRGDSAAYFCASSAQGEGYTFGSGTRLTVV.

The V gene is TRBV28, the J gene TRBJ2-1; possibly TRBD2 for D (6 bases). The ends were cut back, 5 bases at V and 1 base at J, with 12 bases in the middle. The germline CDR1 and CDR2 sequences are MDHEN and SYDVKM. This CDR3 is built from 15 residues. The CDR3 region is CASSKAGTSYNEQFF. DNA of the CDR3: TGTGCCAGCAGTAAGGCCGGGACTTCCTACAATGAGCAGTTCTTC.

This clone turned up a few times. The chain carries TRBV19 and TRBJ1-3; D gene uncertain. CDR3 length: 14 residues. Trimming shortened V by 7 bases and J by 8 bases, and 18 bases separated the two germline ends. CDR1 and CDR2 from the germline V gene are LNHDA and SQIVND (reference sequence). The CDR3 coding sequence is TGTGCCAGTAAAGCGGCAGGAGGGCGGTACACCATATATTTT. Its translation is CASKAAGGRYTIYF.

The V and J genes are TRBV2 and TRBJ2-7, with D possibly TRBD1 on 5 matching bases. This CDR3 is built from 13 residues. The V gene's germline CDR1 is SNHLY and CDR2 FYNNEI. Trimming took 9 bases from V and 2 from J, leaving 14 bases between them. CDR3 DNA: TGTGCCAGTAAGAGGACATCCACCTACGAGCAGTACTTC. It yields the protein CASKRTSTYEQYF.

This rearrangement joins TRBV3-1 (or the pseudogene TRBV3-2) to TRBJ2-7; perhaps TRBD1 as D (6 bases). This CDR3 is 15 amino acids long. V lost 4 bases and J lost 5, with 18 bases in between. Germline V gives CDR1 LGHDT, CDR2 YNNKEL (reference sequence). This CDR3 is CASSLGAGAKNEQYF. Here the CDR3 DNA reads TGTGCCAGCAGCCTTGGGGCAGGGGCGAAAAACGAGCAGTACTTC.

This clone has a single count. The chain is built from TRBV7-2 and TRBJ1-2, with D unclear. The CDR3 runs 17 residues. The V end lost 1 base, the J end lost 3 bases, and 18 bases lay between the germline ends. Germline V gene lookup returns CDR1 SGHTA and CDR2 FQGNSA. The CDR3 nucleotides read TGTGCCAGCAGCTTAGGAGGCAAGGATAGAGTATACTATGGCTACACCTTC. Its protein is CASSLGGKDRVYYGYTF.

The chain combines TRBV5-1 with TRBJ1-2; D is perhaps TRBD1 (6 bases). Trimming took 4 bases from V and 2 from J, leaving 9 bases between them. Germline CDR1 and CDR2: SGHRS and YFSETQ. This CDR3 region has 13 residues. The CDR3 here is CASSLGQNYGYTF. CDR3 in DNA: TGCGCCAGCAGCCTCGGACAGAACTATGGCTACACCTTC.